A selection of T cell receptor beta chains follows, all from one sample in a study of cytomegalovirus exposure and HLA in healthy donors. Assay used: immunoSEQ multiplex PCR; TCRdb lists only in-frame clones, some missing. The sample holds fewer than 100,000 clones, just over 90% seen once. Material for sequencing was PBMCs. The receptors here all came from a man aged 30 to 45 in good health and CMV-seronegative. Each CDR3 is given without its conserved first and last residue.

TRBV27	ASSNGGETQY
TRBV12-5	ASDRPGQDSTNYGYT
TRBV14	ASSPGVLVEKLF
TRBV4-2	ASSQGTRKETQY
TRBV20-1	SGGHTDTQY
TRBV28	ASSLPSGRDSYEQY
TRBV4-1	ASSQESRGKTYEQY
TRBV6-1	ASRRLAGEIGEQY
TRBV19	ASSILSGVSKNIQY
TRBV7-6	ASSLARWTSGKETQY